A selection of T cell receptor beta chains follows, all from one sample in a study of control samples from healthy donors and cancer patients. The data were produced by immunoSEQ multiplex PCR, yet TCRdb's version contains in-frame clones alone and is incomplete. In the table there are 150,000 to 200,000 clones, roughly 95% of which are singletons. Sequenced material: blood. The receptors were sampled from a woman aged 30 to 39 in good health. Both conserved end residues are part of each CDR3. The D gene is left open where the match is weak. Only some rows state a clone size, as once, few, many or a class for expanded clones.

v_gene	abundance	j_gene	d_gene	CDR3aa	CDR3nt
TRBV2	NA	TRBJ1-2	TRBD1	CASSYDRGQTDGYTF	TGTGCCAGCAGTTACGACAGGGGGCAGACGGATGGCTACACCTTC
TRBV5-4	NA	TRBJ2-3	TRBD2	CASSIYLAGGSTDTQYF	TGTGCCAGCAGTATTTACTTAGCGGGAGGAAGCACAGATACGCAGTATTTT
TRBV24-1	NA	TRBJ2-1	TRBD2	CATSDLFPSGTEVFF	TGTGCCACCAGTGATTTGTTTCCTAGCGGGACCGAGGTGTTCTTC
TRBV6-5	NA	TRBJ1-1	NA	CASSYGAGTFF	TGTGCCAGCAGTTACGGGGCAGGGACTTTCTTT
TRBV7-3	NA	TRBJ2-7	TRBD2	CASSLNLRGDYEQYF	TGTGCCAGCAGCTTAAACTTGCGGGGGGACTACGAGCAGTACTTC
TRBV7-8	NA	TRBJ2-7	NA	CASSPMPEGSYEQYF	TGTGCCAGCAGCCCAATGCCTGAGGGGTCCTACGAGCAGTACTTC
TRBV11-2	NA	TRBJ2-1	TRBD1	CASSLARGSYNEQFF	TGTGCCAGCAGCTTAGCCAGGGGGTCCTACAATGAGCAGTTCTTC
TRBV11-2	once	TRBJ2-1	TRBD2	CASSLDGVAGRYNEQFF	TGTGCCAGCAGCTTAGATGGGGTAGCGGGAAGGTACAATGAGCAGTTCTTC
TRBV7-2	once	TRBJ2-1	NA	CASSYPGAPYNEQFF	TGTGCCAGCAGCTATCCAGGGGCCCCCTACAATGAGCAGTTCTTC
TRBV5-1	once	TRBJ1-3	TRBD1	CASSPGQSYSGNTIYF	TGCGCCAGCAGCCCGGGACAGTCCTACTCTGGAAACACCATATATTTT
TRBV5-5	NA	TRBJ2-7	TRBD2	CASSRTSGGIYEQYF	TGTGCCAGCAGCAGGACTAGCGGGGGTATCTACGAGCAGTACTTC
TRBV6-5	NA	TRBJ2-3	TRBD1	CASSYTQGVDTQYF	TGTGCCAGCAGTTACACCCAGGGGGTGGATACGCAGTATTTT
TRBV6-5	NA	TRBJ2-2	NA	CASSRLGTYFF	TGTGCCAGCTCCAGACTCGGGACATACTTTTTT
TRBV4-1	NA	TRBJ2-1	NA	CASSQDREDEQFF	TGCGCCAGCAGCCAAGATCGAGAGGATGAGCAGTTCTTC
TRBV6-2/TRBV6-3	NA	TRBJ2-3	NA	CASSYDGRTFTSTDTQYF	TGTGCCAGCAGTTACGATGGGAGGACGTTTACTAGCACAGATACGCAGTATTTT
TRBV5-6	NA	TRBJ2-7	TRBD2	CASSRRLAGGRYEQYF	TGTGCCAGCAGCCGCAGGTTAGCGGGGGGGAGGTACGAGCAGTACTTC
TRBV7-9	once	TRBJ1-5	NA	CASSLGSERPQHF	TGTGCCAGCAGCTTAGGGTCGGAGAGGCCCCAGCATTTT
TRBV4-1	NA	TRBJ1-5	NA	CASSRKADPSRQNQPQHF	TGCGCCAGCAGCCGCAAAGCGGATCCCTCGAGACAAAATCAGCCCCAGCATTTT
TRBV27	NA	TRBJ2-7	NA	CASSSPKRTPAGSREQYF	TGTGCCAGCAGTTCACCGAAACGAACACCCGCAGGGTCTCGAGAGCAGTACTTC
TRBV19	NA	TRBJ1-1	NA	CASSIGSEGQAFF	TGTGCCAGTAGCATAGGGTCCGAAGGGCAAGCTTTCTTT
TRBV28	NA	TRBJ2-1	TRBD1	CASRGGGQGYNEQFF	TGTGCCAGCAGGGGAGGGGGACAGGGATACAATGAGCAGTTCTTC
TRBV19	NA	TRBJ2-1	NA	CASSTLARGGEQFF	TGTGCCAGTAGTACGCTAGCTCGGGGCGGTGAGCAGTTCTTC
TRBV5-6	NA	TRBJ1-1	NA	CASSLWGSQLAFF	TGTGCCAGCAGCTTGTGGGGGAGCCAGCTCGCTTTCTTT
TRBV11-1	NA	TRBJ2-1	TRBD2	CASQLGAGGEQFF	TGTGCCAGCCAGCTGGGAGCGGGAGGTGAGCAGTTCTTC
TRBV10-3	NA	TRBJ2-1	TRBD1	CAISTGGRGYNEQFF	TGTGCCATCAGTACAGGGGGCCGGGGGTACAATGAGCAGTTCTTC
TRBV30	NA	TRBJ2-1	TRBD2	CAWSPPPGLGRNNEQFF	TGTGCCTGGAGTCCCCCCCCGGGACTAGGACGCAACAATGAGCAGTTCTTC
TRBV5-1	NA	TRBJ2-7	NA	CASSPWDGPLEQYF	TGCGCCAGCAGCCCCTGGGACGGGCCCCTCGAGCAGTACTTC
TRBV12-3/TRBV12-4	NA	TRBJ2-5	NA	CAIGTPAHGTQYF	TGTGCCATAGGGACACCGGCCCATGGGACCCAGTACTTC
TRBV20-1	NA	TRBJ2-7	TRBD2	CSASQLAGGYEQYF	TGCAGTGCTAGTCAACTAGCGGGGGGGTACGAGCAGTACTTC
TRBV19	NA	TRBJ2-1	NA	CASSPASPNEQFF	TGTGCCAGCTCTCCCGCTAGTCCCAATGAGCAGTTCTTC
TRBV5-5	NA	TRBJ1-5	TRBD1	CASSTRVTGGGGQPQHF	TGTGCCAGCAGCACGAGGGTGACAGGGGGTGGTGGTCAGCCCCAGCATTTT
TRBV6-5	NA	TRBJ2-1	NA	CASSYSRGSYNEQFF	TGTGCCAGCAGTTACTCACGGGGCTCCTACAATGAGCAGTTCTTC
TRBV10-3	NA	TRBJ1-3	TRBD1	CAIRTGRGSSGNTIYF	TGTGCCATCAGGACAGGCAGGGGGAGCTCTGGAAACACCATATATTTT
TRBV10-3	NA	TRBJ2-1	NA	CAISERQGGYNEQFF	TGTGCCATCAGTGAGCGGCAGGGAGGTTACAATGAGCAGTTCTTC
TRBV14	once	TRBJ2-3	NA	CASSQWGGTDTQYF	TGTGCCAGCAGCCAATGGGGGGGCACAGATACGCAGTATTTT
TRBV10-2	once	TRBJ1-1	TRBD1	CASSGPGQGATEAFF	TGCGCCAGCAGTGGACCGGGACAGGGGGCGACTGAAGCTTTCTTT
TRBV5-1	NA	TRBJ1-1	TRBD1	CASSLTGGENTEAFF	TGCGCCAGCAGTTTGACAGGGGGTGAGAACACTGAAGCTTTCTTT
TRBV6-1	NA	TRBJ2-2	NA	CASSENRELFF	TGTGCCAGCAGTGAAAACAGGGAGCTGTTTTTT
TRBV2	once	TRBJ2-1	NA	CASRGGYNEQFF	TGTGCCAGCAGGGGGGGCTACAATGAGCAGTTCTTC
TRBV7-9	NA	TRBJ1-1	NA	CASRKGEYNTEAFF	TGTGCCAGCAGGAAGGGGGAATACAACACTGAAGCTTTCTTT
TRBV6-5	NA	TRBJ1-5	TRBD1	CASSRGTALNQPQHF	TGTGCCAGCAGTCGGGGGACAGCCTTAAATCAGCCCCAGCATTTT
TRBV3-1/TRBV3-2	NA	TRBJ2-7	TRBD2	CASSQAGGSSYEQYF	TGTGCCAGCAGCCAGGCGGGGGGGAGCTCCTACGAGCAGTACTTC
TRBV5-1	NA	TRBJ1-6	NA	CASSPGAGAAFNSPLHF	TGCGCCAGCAGCCCGGGGGCAGGGGCGGCCTTTAATTCACCCCTCCACTTT
TRBV7-9	NA	TRBJ2-3	NA	CASSHPRGTDTQYF	TGTGCCAGCAGCCATCCCCGGGGGACAGATACGCAGTATTTT
TRBV18	NA	TRBJ2-5	NA	CASSPPPGTTPQETQYF	TGTGCCAGCTCACCACCGCCAGGAACTACACCTCAAGAGACCCAGTACTTC
TRBV3-1/TRBV3-2	NA	TRBJ1-1	NA	CASSRTRGNTEAFF	TGTGCCAGCAGCCGAACCCGGGGGAACACTGAAGCTTTCTTT
TRBV5-4	NA	TRBJ2-4	NA	CASSLARRRGAKNIQYF	TGTGCCAGCAGCTTGGCCCGCAGGCGGGGTGCCAAAAACATTCAGTACTTC
TRBV6-5	NA	TRBJ2-1	TRBD2	CASSGLASNEQFF	TGTGCCAGCAGCGGACTAGCCTCCAATGAGCAGTTCTTC
TRBV6-5	NA	TRBJ2-6	NA	CASSLYGAGANVLTF	TGTGCCAGCAGCCTTTATGGGGCCGGGGCCAACGTCCTGACTTTC
TRBV5-1	few	TRBJ2-1	NA	CASSGGIRYEQFF	TGCGCCAGCAGCGGGGGAATAAGGTATGAGCAGTTCTTC
TRBV29-1	NA	TRBJ2-2	NA	CSVDGGATNTGELFF	TGCAGCGTTGACGGGGGTGCGACGAACACCGGGGAGCTGTTTTTT
TRBV28	NA	TRBJ1-2	NA	CAISQGSKGYTF	TGTGCCATCTCACAGGGAAGTAAAGGCTACACCTTC
TRBV7-9	NA	TRBJ2-1	NA	CASSLRLAYNEQFF	TGTGCCAGCAGCTTAAGACTAGCCTACAATGAGCAGTTCTTC